This TCR beta chain is from a study of CD8 T cells in Susac syndrome (dated by TCRdb to the late 2010s). Concerning the study at large: Repertoire sequencing was used to test whether CD8+ T cell activation and differentiation in Susac syndrome was antigen driven. The clonality of the CD8+ T cell repertoire was compared across approximately 12 healthy donors, 14 Susac syndrome patients and fewer than 16 multiple sclerosis patients.

RNA was extracted with the RNeasy kit and 0.5 to 1 ug was reverse transcribed using random hexamers. The immunoSEQ multiplex PCR assay, covering 54 Vbeta and 13 Jbeta segments, was used to amplify TCR beta CDR3 regions. PCR amplification bias was corrected using a synthetic template baseline for primer optimization and computational correction. Per the original workflow: Reads were annotated to V, D and J genes per IMGT and analyzed with immunoSEQ Analyzer, keeping only productive sequences. Clonality was calculated as one minus the Shannon entropy normalized by log2 of the number of productive unique sequences. Public and private clones were assessed among the 100 most prevalent clones of each patient and control. Clones were defined as Susac-specific if absent from the healthy and MS cohorts, from around 1,000 published viral clones and from other ImmuneACCESS disease sequences. TCRdb reworked the public reads: Q25 trimming with fastp, MiXCR clone assembly, productive beta chains retained. When rows share a CDR3 protein, they turn into one entry using the most common DNA and genes. The V and J calls follow TCRdb's processing rather than the paper's. The sample table lists 330,000 or so distinct CDR3 sequences, about 89% of them with a count of one. The ten largest clones capture around 0.2% of the sample.

The paper as a whole reports these results and caveats: The TCR sequencing and HLA analysis was acknowledged to have included a relatively small number of individuals.

Peripheral blood CD8+ and CD4+ T cells from healthy donors, Susac syndrome patients and multiple sclerosis patients were profiled by high-throughput TCR beta sequencing. Treatment-naive patients with stable or active relapsing-remitting disease fulfilling revised McDonald criteria were used as multiple sclerosis controls. Bulk CD8+ and CD4+ T cells were purified magnetically by negative isolation, whereas CD8+ TEMRA cells were enriched by FACS. Blood was collected in EDTA tubes and processed within 24 hours, with PBMCs isolated through density gradient centrifugation. PBMCs intended for TCR sequencing were frozen in liquid nitrogen and were later thawed in a 37 degrees C water bath. The sorted or isolated CD4+, CD8+ and CD8+ TEMRA cells reached a purity of at least 90%. V is cut by 7 bases and J by 3 bases, and the space between the germline ends is 17 bases. CDR1 and CDR2, per the germline V gene, are SQVTM and ANQGSEA. The CDR3 spans 14 residues, from the cysteine through the phenylalanine. The CDR3 DNA has 42 bases and is translated from base 1.

In the case of this clonotype: Its target antigen remains unknown. The sample holds no much larger clone one base away, and base qualities are not on file.

The sequence links TRBV29-1 to TRBJ2-3, with a tentative D gene TRBD1 over 5 matching bases. The TCR originated in a human donor with multiple sclerosis. The sample consisted of CD8+ T cells from PBMCs. The CDR3 region: CSALTAQSTDTQYF. The sequence in DNA is TGCAGCGCCCTGACAGCCCAAAGTACAGATACGCAGTATTTT.